Detailed here is one TCR beta chain. These data are taken from a study of blood T cell repertoires in COVID-19. Background on the study: Sites in the United States, Italy and Spain provided acute and convalescent COVID-19 samples. The cDNA or gDNA used as material had been derived from T cells, B-cell-depleted T cells, or PBMCs.

In the authors' methods: Amplification of reference gene primers was used by the study to estimate nucleated cell counts. TCRdb keeps only in-frame clones here, not all; method: immunoSEQ multiplex PCR. The V and J calls and clone size were taken over from that table, and D and trimming were inferred from the DNA. The repertoire holds over 200,000 clones, with roughly 90% as singletons. From germline, CDR1 is LNHDA and CDR2 SQIVND (reference sequence). Trimming removed 4 bases from V and 5 bases from J, with 17 bases in between. The CDR3 covers 15 residues. This TCR was sampled from a woman aged 55-70 years with acute or convalescent COVID-19. The sample comprised peripheral blood. This chain uses TRBV19 with TRBJ1-2; D might be TRBD1 (6 bases). The CDR3, as DNA: TGTGCCAGTAGTACCCAGACAGGAAGGGAATATGGCTACACCTTC. Its protein is CASSTQTGREYGYTF.